This T cell receptor beta chain was identified in a study of T cells in Graves' hyperthyroidism and ophthalmopathy. General study results and limits: Appearing also in blood were most of the thyroid clonotypes expanded above 0.001. For ophthalmopathy, model prediction preceded onset by a median 6.5 months.

RNA transcripts were the template for amplifying TCR beta CDR3 regions. HTBI primers were the set used in a first-round RT-PCR of the TCR CDR3. From the multiplex PCR reads, TCRdb called clonotypes with MiXCR, one entry per CDR3 protein. The sample holds under 350,000 distinct CDR3 sequences, 18% seen once. The V end lost 2 bases, the J end lost 1 base, and 10 bases lay between the germline ends. From germline, CDR1 is SGHRS and CDR2 YFSETQ. The CDR3 runs 14 residues. Absence of ophthalmopathy progression within 18 months defined stable Graves' hyperthyroidism. At least ten counts were recorded for this clonotype. What it binds is unknown.

Sequencing was done on a sample of blood. The TCR sequence derives from a woman aged 45-65 years with Graves' hyperthyroidism. The chain carries TRBV5-1 and TRBJ2-7; D gene uncertain. CDR3: CASSFEVGSYEQYF. CDR3 nucleotide sequence: TGCGCCAGCAGCTTCGAGGTGGGTTCCTACGAGCAGTACTTC.